The 24 T cell receptor beta chains given below trace back to one sample, sequenced in a study of shared clonotypes between healthy human individuals. Clones were sequenced by immunoSEQ multiplex PCR, and TCRdb holds only the in-frame ones, with some missing. The repertoire has about 1,500,000 clones, over 95% of them found once; the top ten carry 1% to 1.5%. The material sequenced was naive CD4+ T cells sorted from blood. Regarding subset: CD45RA+ positively selected. The source of these receptors is a man between 25 and 39 years old in good health.

The chain's CDR3 is CASSTLASPYEQYF. For the CDR3, the DNA is TGTGCCAGCAGCACACTAGCTAGCCCCTACGAGCAGTACTTC. The chain has TRBV6-5 and TRBJ2-7, with a weak D call TRBD2 (6 bases). Germline-derived CDR1 and CDR2 are MNHEY and SVGAGI. The CDR3 has 14 amino acids. Trimming removed 6 bases at V and 2 bases at J, with 14 bases between.

V gene TRBV2 combines with J gene TRBJ2-6; D uncertain. Germline V gene sequence: CDR1 SNHLY, CDR2 FYNNEI. V was clipped by 1 base and J by 1 base, with 8 bases between them. CDR3 size: 16 residues. CDR3 DNA: TGTGCCAGCAGTGAAGGTTTTGCTTCTGGGGCCAACGTCCTGACTTTC. Protein product: CASSEGFASGANVLTF.

The chain links TRBV7-3 to TRBJ2-7, with 14 bases fitting TRBD2. The germline V gene has CDR1 SGHTA and CDR2 FQGTGA. The V and J ends lost 5 bases and 5 bases, in that order; junction bases with no gene match: 5. The CDR3 extends over 15 amino acids. CDR3 residues: CASSPGTSGSHEQYF. The CDR3 DNA reads TGTGCCAGCAGCCCCGGGACTAGCGGGAGCCACGAGCAGTACTTC.

The chain carries TRBV7-9 and TRBJ2-1; tentatively, D is TRBD2 (5 bases). CDR3 size: 13 residues. From germline, CDR1 is SEHNR and CDR2 FQNEAQ (reference sequence). Trimming took 8 bases from V and 3 from J, leaving 11 bases between them. Here the CDR3 reads CASSSGHYNEQFF. In DNA, the CDR3 is TGTGCCAGCTCGAGCGGCCACTACAATGAGCAGTTCTTC.

The gene calls are TRBV20-1 and TRBJ2-5; no clear D gene. Germline CDR1 is DFQATT and CDR2 is SNEGSKA (reference sequence). This CDR3 region has 11 residues. Trimming removed 2 bases at V and 3 bases at J, with 4 bases between. Here the CDR3 reads CSARPKETQYF. As DNA, the CDR3 is TGCAGTGCTAGACCTAAAGAGACCCAGTACTTC.

A single count supports this clone. V and J are TRBV2 and TRBJ2-3, with a possible D match to TRBD2 (6 bases). The V gene lost 8 bases and the J gene lost 3 bases, with 18 bases spanning the gap. The CDR3 consists of 15 residues. Germline V gene lookup returns CDR1 SNHLY and CDR2 FYNNEI. This CDR3 is CASEADVAGTDTQYF. The CDR3 DNA is TGTGCCAGCGAGGCGGATGTCGCGGGGACAGATACGCAGTATTTT.

In nucleotides, the CDR3 is TGCGCCAGCAGTGAGGCCCTAGCGGGAGATAGCGAGCAGTACTTC. Translated: CASSEALAGDSEQYF. The genes are TRBV10-1 and TRBJ2-7, with 10 bases fitting TRBD2. V trimming: 2 bases; J trimming: 6 bases; junction bases outside the gene matches: 7. Germline CDR1 and CDR2: WNHNN and SYGVQD (reference sequence). This CDR3 contains 15 residues.

The rearrangement joins TRBV11-3 to TRBJ2-7, with a tentative D call TRBD1 (6 bases). This CDR3 comprises 16 residues. The germline gives CDR1 SGHNT, CDR2 YENEEA. Between the trimmed V and J ends, which lost 8 bases and 3 bases, there was a span of 23 bases. The CDR3 reads CASHWGPRNRDYEQYF. DNA for the CDR3: TGTGCCAGCCACTGGGGGCCGAGGAACAGGGACTACGAGCAGTACTTC.

The gene calls are TRBV6-5 and TRBJ1-4; the D is unclear. V shed 8 bases and J shed 6 bases, with 7 bases lying between them. This CDR3 is built from 11 residues. Germline V lookup: CDR1 MNHEY, CDR2 SVGAGI. CDR3: CASGRDEKLFF. The DNA of the CDR3 is TGTGCCAGCGGGAGGGATGAAAAACTGTTTTTT.

The rearrangement uses TRBV6-5 and TRBJ2-1, with D unclear. The CDR3 covers 13 residues. V lost 8 bases to trimming and J lost 9 bases, with 17 bases between them. CDR1 and CDR2 (germline): MNHEY, SVGAGI. This CDR3 reads CASYPPGRREQFF. In nucleotides, the CDR3 is TGTGCCAGCTACCCCCCGGGCAGACGTGAGCAGTTCTTC.

V usage is TRBV7-2 and J usage is TRBJ1-5; 8 bases map to TRBD1. CDR3 length: 14 residues. Trimming cost V 5 bases and J 7 bases; bases outside gene matches: 7. From germline, CDR1 is SGHTA and CDR2 FQGNSA. The CDR3 coding sequence is TGTGCCAGCAGCCCACGACAGGGGAGGCAGCCCCAGCATTTT. Its protein product is CASSPRQGRQPQHF.

The chain couples TRBV11-3 to TRBJ1-5; D not resolved. This CDR3 is 15 amino acids long. Germline CDR1 and CDR2: SGHNT and YENEEA. Trimming left V 5 bases short and J 5 bases short, with 16 bases between. The CDR3, as DNA: TGTGCCAGCAGCCCCGGCCCGATCTACTATCAGCCCCAGCATTTT. Translating it yields CASSPGPIYYQPQHF. The full variable domain, its missing parts supplied by reference TRBV11-3 and TRBJ1-5, is EAGVVQSPRYKIIEKKQPVAFWCNPISGHNTLYWYLQNLGQGPELLIRYENEEAVDDSQLPKDRFSAERLKGVDSTLKIQPAELGDSAVYLCASSPGPIYYQPQHFGDGTRLSIL.

The V gene is TRBV15, the J gene TRBJ2-5; unclear D gene. Trimming took 3 bases from V and 5 from J, leaving 7 bases between them. The germline CDR1 and CDR2 sequences are LNHNV and YYDKDF (reference sequence). CDR3 length equals 12 residues. This chain's CDR3 is CATSRREETQYF. The CDR3 region has the DNA TGTGCCACCAGCAGGCGTGAGGAGACCCAGTACTTC.

This CDR3 is CASSLTTGGPGNEQFF. Written as DNA, the CDR3 is TGTGCCAGCAGTCTCACCACGGGAGGGCCCGGCAATGAGCAGTTCTTC. The chain joins TRBV28 to TRBJ2-1, with 8 bases aligning to TRBD2. In germline, CDR1 is MDHEN, CDR2 SYDVKM. The CDR3 covers 16 residues. Germline trimming cut 5 bases from V and 6 bases from J; bases unmatched to any gene: 12.

The chain joins TRBV5-1 to TRBJ1-1; possibly TRBD1 for D (6 bases). CDR1 is SGHRS and CDR2 is YFSETQ in the germline V gene. With 3 bases removed from V and 1 base from J, the gap between germline ends came to 13 bases. This CDR3 has 15 residues. DNA for the CDR3: TGCGCCAGCAGCTCCGGGACACGTGAGAACACTGAAGCTTTCTTT. Translated: CASSSGTRENTEAFF.

The chain combines TRBV2 with TRBJ1-2, with D unresolved. This CDR3 contains 14 residues. The V gene lost 3 bases and the J gene lost 8 bases, with 16 bases spanning the gap. Germline CDR1 and CDR2: SNHLY and FYNNEI. The CDR3 spells CASSDRTTIGGYTF. The CDR3 nucleotides read TGTGCCAGCAGTGACCGTACAACTATCGGGGGCTACACCTTC.

The rearrangement joins TRBV7-2 to TRBJ2-2, with TRBD1 as a possible D gene (6 bases). Trimming stripped 1 base from V and 6 bases from J, with 15 bases between. The germline V gene encodes CDR1 SGHTA and CDR2 FQGNSA. CDR3 length: 16 amino acids. The CDR3 here is CASSLGPQGNAGELFF. The CDR3 nucleotides read TGTGCCAGCAGCTTAGGACCACAGGGCAACGCCGGGGAGCTGTTTTTT.

The chain joins TRBV30 to TRBJ1-3; maybe TRBD1 (5 bases). The CDR3 covers 14 residues. CDR1 is GTSNPN and CDR2 is SVGIG in the germline V gene (reference sequence). V dropped 5 bases and J dropped 8 bases, with 19 bases sitting between them. In nucleotides, the CDR3 is TGTGCCTGGCGCCCCCGGGACCAGGTGGACACCATATATTTT. Amino acid sequence: CAWRPRDQVDTIYF.

About this clone itself: Additional DNA sequences in this sample encode the identical CDR3. V gene TRBV5-1 combines with J gene TRBJ2-7; TRBD2 matches at 8 bases. The V gene's germline CDR1 is SGHRS and CDR2 YFSETQ. V was pared by 4 bases and J by 4 bases, with 7 bases of the junction left unmatched. CDR3 size: 14 residues. The CDR3, as DNA: TGCGCCAGCAGCACCACTAGCGGCAGTTACGAGCAGTACTTC. Protein product: CASSTTSGSYEQYF.

The V call is TRBV28, the J call TRBJ2-5; 8 nucleotides align to TRBD1. From germline, CDR1 is MDHEN and CDR2 SYDVKM. This CDR3 spans 15 amino acids. Trimming removed 6 bases from V and 6 bases from J; junction bases left unmatched: 12. The CDR3 loop reads CASSPGQDSWKTQYF. CDR3 DNA: TGTGCCAGCAGCCCGGGACAGGATAGCTGGAAGACCCAGTACTTC.

This chain uses TRBV19 with TRBJ1-2; 7 positions agree with TRBD1. This CDR3 is built from 15 residues. The junction had 8 bases not matched to a gene; V was cut back by 3 bases and J by 4 bases. CDR1 and CDR2 (germline): LNHDA, SQIVND (reference sequence). Written as DNA, the CDR3 is TGTGCCAGTAGTATCAGAGGGGGCCTTGTCTATGGCTACACCTTC. Translated, it gives CASSIRGGLVYGYTF.

The chain combines TRBV10-3 with TRBJ2-7, with TRBD2 matching 7 bases. Germline CDR1 reads ENHRY; CDR2 reads SYGVKD. There are 15 residues in the CDR3. Trimming at V came to 2 bases and at J to 2 bases, leaving 6 bases not matched to a gene. The CDR3 here is CAISEEVGGAYEQYF. CDR3 DNA: TGTGCCATCAGTGAGGAAGTGGGGGGGGCCTACGAGCAGTACTTC.

The table lists this clone with a count of one. The genes are TRBV30 and TRBJ2-7, with 7 bases that match TRBD1. With V trimmed by 6 bases and J by 0 bases, 5 bases remained unmatched. There are 13 residues in the CDR3. Germline loops: CDR1 GTSNPN, CDR2 SVGIG (reference sequence). The CDR3 loop reads CACDGDSSYEQYF. The CDR3 DNA sequence: TGTGCCTGTGACGGGGACAGCTCCTACGAGCAGTACTTC.

The chain recombines TRBV11-2 with TRBJ1-3; maybe TRBD1 (6 bases). Per germline, CDR1 SGHAT and CDR2 FQNNGV. The CDR3 sequence is 17 residues long. Trimming took 2 bases from V and 2 from J, leaving 16 bases between them. Here the CDR3 reads CASSLYWGAGAGNTIYF. The CDR3 coding sequence is TGTGCCAGCAGCTTATATTGGGGGGCCGGGGCTGGAAACACCATATATTTT. The entire variable domain, with the rest obtained from reference TRBV11-2 and TRBJ1-3, is as follows: EAGVAQSPRYKIIEKRQSVAFWCNPISGHATLYWYQQILGQGPKLLIQFQNNGVVDDSQLPKDRFSAERLKGVDSTLKIQPAKLEDSAVYLCASSLYWGAGAGNTIYFGEGSWLTVV.